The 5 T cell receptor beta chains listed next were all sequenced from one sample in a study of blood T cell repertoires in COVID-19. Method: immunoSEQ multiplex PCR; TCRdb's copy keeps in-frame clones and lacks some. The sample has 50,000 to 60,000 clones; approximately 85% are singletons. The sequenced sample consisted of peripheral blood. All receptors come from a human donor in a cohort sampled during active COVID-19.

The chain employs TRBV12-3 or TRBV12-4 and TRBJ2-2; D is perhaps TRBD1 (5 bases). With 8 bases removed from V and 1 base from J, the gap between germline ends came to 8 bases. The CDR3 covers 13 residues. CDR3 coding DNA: TGTGCCAGCGGCCAGGGGAACACCGGGGAGCTGTTTTTT. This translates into CASGQGNTGELFF.

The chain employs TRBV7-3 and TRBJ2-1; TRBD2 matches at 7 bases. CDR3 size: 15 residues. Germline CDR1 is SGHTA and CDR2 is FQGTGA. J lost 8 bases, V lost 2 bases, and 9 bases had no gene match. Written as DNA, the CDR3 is TGTGCCAGCAGCTTATCCCCCGGCGGGAGAGATGAGCAGTTCTTC. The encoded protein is CASSLSPGGRDEQFF.

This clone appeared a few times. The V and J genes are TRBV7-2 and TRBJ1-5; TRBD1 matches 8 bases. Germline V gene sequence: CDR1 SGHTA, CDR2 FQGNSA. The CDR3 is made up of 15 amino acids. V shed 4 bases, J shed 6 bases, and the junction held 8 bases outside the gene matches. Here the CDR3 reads CASSSKQGGAQPQHF. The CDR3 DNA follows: TGTGCCAGCAGCTCAAAACAGGGGGGCGCTCAGCCCCAGCATTTT.

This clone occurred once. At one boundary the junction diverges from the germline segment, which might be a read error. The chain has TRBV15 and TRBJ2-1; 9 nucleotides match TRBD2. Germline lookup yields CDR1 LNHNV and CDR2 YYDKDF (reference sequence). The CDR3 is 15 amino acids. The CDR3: CATSRTSGAYNEQFF. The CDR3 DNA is TGTGCCACCAGCAGGACTAGCGGAGCCTATAATGAGCAGTTCTTC.

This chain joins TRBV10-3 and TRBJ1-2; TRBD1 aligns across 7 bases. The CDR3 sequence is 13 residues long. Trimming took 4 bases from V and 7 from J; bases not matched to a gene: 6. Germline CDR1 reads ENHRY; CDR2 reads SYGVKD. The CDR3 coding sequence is TGTGCCATCAGTGCCGGACAGGAGAGTGGCTACACCTTC. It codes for CAISAGQESGYTF.